These 27 T cell receptor beta chains share one sample of origin, sequenced in a study of control samples from healthy donors and cancer patients. Data came from immunoSEQ multiplex PCR; TCRdb stores just in-frame clones and leaves some out. The sample shows approximately 17,000 clones, about 89% of them seen only once. Sequencing was done on a sample of PBMCs. The source of these receptors is a man aged 55-75 years with head and neck cancer.

This clone was found a few times. V and J are TRBV4-1 and TRBJ1-3, with a weak D call TRBD1 (6 bases). V was clipped by 3 bases and J by 0 bases, with 9 bases between them. CDR3 length: 15 residues. The germline V gene encodes CDR1 MGHRA and CDR2 YSYEKL. In DNA, the CDR3 is TGCGCCAGCAGCCAGGGACACGGCTCTGGAAACACCATATATTTT. This gives the protein CASSQGHGSGNTIYF.

The V gene is TRBV3-1 (or the pseudogene TRBV3-2), the J gene TRBJ2-2; possibly TRBD1 for D (6 bases). Trimming removed 0 bases at V and 5 bases at J, with 13 bases between. This CDR3 has 16 amino acids. In germline, CDR1 is LGHDT, CDR2 YNNKEL (reference sequence). CDR3 loop: CASSQDLGAPTGELFF. The DNA for the CDR3 is TGTGCCAGCAGCCAAGATTTGGGGGCGCCTACCGGGGAGCTGTTTTTT.

This clone was picked up one time. The rearrangement uses TRBV5-1 and TRBJ2-7; D call uncertain. Trimming stripped 1 base from V and 0 bases from J, with 14 bases between. In germline, CDR1 is SGHRS, CDR2 YFSETQ. The CDR3 is 16 amino acids. CDR3 coding DNA: TGCGCCAGCAGCTTGACGCTCCCGGGTGCCTCCTACGAGCAGTACTTC. It yields the protein CASSLTLPGASYEQYF.

The chain couples TRBV3-1 (or the pseudogene TRBV3-2) to TRBJ2-3, with a tentative D call TRBD2 (5 bases). V lost 4 bases and J 6 bases, leaving 17 bases between the germline ends. The CDR3 is 15 amino acids. Per the germline V gene, CDR1 is LGHDT and CDR2 is YNNKEL (reference sequence). The CDR3 protein is CASSPGGTLEDTQYF. CDR3 DNA: TGTGCCAGCAGCCCCGGAGGTACCCTCGAGGATACGCAGTATTTT.

The chain combines TRBV25-1 with TRBJ1-2; D possibly corresponds to TRBD1 (5 bases). The germline V and J ends were trimmed by 7 bases and 4 bases, with 13 bases remaining between them. This CDR3 region has 13 residues. Germline V gene data show CDR1 as MGHDK and CDR2 as SYGVNS. For the CDR3, the DNA is TGTGCCAGCACCGAAGGGACCGCCTATGGCTACACCTTC. This codes for CASTEGTAYGYTF.

The chain employs TRBV2 and TRBJ1-6; 7 bases are shared with TRBD1. Germline-derived CDR1 and CDR2 are SNHLY and FYNNEI. The CDR3 is 15 amino acids. Trimming took 11 bases from V and 9 from J; bases not matched to a gene: 16. The DNA of the CDR3 is TGTGCCTCCCGAGGAGGTACAGGGGAGAGTTCACCCCTCCACTTT. Translated, it gives CASRGGTGESSPLHF.

The genes are TRBV9 and TRBJ1-6, with 7 bases fitting TRBD1. Germline trimming cut 3 bases from V and 7 bases from J; bases unmatched to any gene: 7. The CDR3 totals 15 residues. Per the germline V gene, CDR1 is SGDLS and CDR2 is YYNGEE. The CDR3 DNA follows: TGTGCCAGCAGCGGACGCGGGACAGAAAATTCACCCCTCCACTTT. This translates into CASSGRGTENSPLHF.

This sequence joins TRBV11-2 and TRBJ2-7; no firm D call. The CDR3 totals 17 residues. The V end lost 2 bases, the J end lost 4 bases, and 21 bases lay between the germline ends. Germline CDR1 is SGHAT and CDR2 is FQNNGV. The CDR3 is CASSLQWASPAQYEQYF. CDR3 sequence (DNA): TGTGCCAGCAGCTTACAGTGGGCCAGCCCTGCTCAATACGAGCAGTACTTC.

V usage is TRBV12-3 or TRBV12-4 and J usage is TRBJ1-6; D gene uncertain. The CDR3 loop spans 13 amino acids. Trimming pared 5 bases from V and 9 bases from J, leaving 11 bases between. CDR3 protein: CASSLSFGSPLHF. The CDR3 DNA reads TGTGCCAGCAGTCTGTCGTTCGGTTCACCCCTCCACTTT.

About this clone: Compared with germline, one end of the junction differs, possibly owing to a read error. The J gene is TRBJ1-1, the V gene TRBV7-7, with D possibly matching TRBD1 (5 bases). The CDR3 contains 17 residues. CDR1 is SSHAT and CDR2 is FNYEAQ in the germline V gene (reference sequence). CDR3 bases: TGTGCTAGCAGCCAGGGATTGGTTCACTTCTTAAACACTGAAGCTTTCTTT. Translating gives CASSQGLVHFLNTEAFF.

This sequence joins TRBV7-9 and TRBJ1-5; TRBD1 is a possible D gene (6 bases). The CDR3 consists of 13 residues. V was pared by 8 bases and J by 7 bases, with 15 bases between. CDR1 and CDR2 (germline): SEHNR, FQNEAQ (reference sequence). In nucleotides, the CDR3 is TGTGCCAGCTCCGCGGGGGCCAGGCAGCCCCAGCATTTT. Protein product: CASSAGARQPQHF.

This clone was detected only a few times. The chain is built from TRBV7-9 and TRBJ1-1, with D possibly TRBD1 on 5 matching bases. Deletions cut 8 bases from V and 10 bases from J, with 17 bases between. This CDR3 comprises 12 residues. Germline V gene lookup returns CDR1 SEHNR and CDR2 FQNEAQ (reference sequence). This chain's CDR3 is CASVVSGGSAFF. The CDR3 DNA follows: TGTGCCAGCGTGGTTTCGGGGGGATCAGCTTTCTTT. Filled out from reference TRBV7-9 and TRBJ1-1, the complete variable domain reads DTGVSQNPRHKITKRGQNVTFRCDPISEHNRLYWYRQTLGQGPEFLTYFQNEAQLEKSRLLSDRFSAERPKGSFSTLEIQRTEQGDSAMYLCASVVSGGSAFFGQGTRLTVV.

DNA for the CDR3: TGTGCCAGCAGCCGGACAGGGGACGAGCAGTACTTC. This encodes CASSRTGDEQYF. V gene TRBV7-9 combines with J gene TRBJ2-7, with 9 bases identical to TRBD1. Germline CDR1 is SEHNR and CDR2 is FQNEAQ (reference sequence). Germline trimming cut 5 bases from V and 5 bases from J; bases unmatched to any gene: 1. The CDR3 consists of 12 residues.

This clone was seen once. The genes are TRBV7-9 and TRBJ1-1; 8 nucleotides align to TRBD1. Trimming cost V 0 bases and J 5 bases; bases outside gene matches: 5. The CDR3 has 15 amino acids. Germline CDR1 SEHNR, CDR2 FQNEAQ (reference sequence). For the CDR3, the DNA is TGTGCCAGCAGCTTAGCAGCAGGGGGCGGGACTGAAGCTTTCTTT. Translation: CASSLAAGGGTEAFF. The full variable domain, in which reference TRBV7-9 and TRBJ1-1 provide the parts outside the CDR3, is DTGVSQNPRHKITKRGQNVTFRCDPISEHNRLYWYRQTLGQGPEFLTYFQNEAQLEKSRLLSDRFSAERPKGSFSTLEIQRTEQGDSAMYLCASSLAAGGGTEAFFGQGTRLTVV.

This clone has only one observation. The chain joins TRBV19 to TRBJ2-5; 11 bases are shared with TRBD2. This CDR3 spans 15 amino acids. Trimming cost V 5 bases and J 5 bases; bases outside gene matches: 7. Per germline, CDR1 LNHDA and CDR2 SQIVND (reference sequence). The CDR3 is CASSPLAGDLETQYF. DNA for the CDR3: TGTGCCAGTAGTCCACTAGCGGGGGATCTGGAGACCCAGTACTTC.

This clone has a single count. This chain connects TRBV10-2 to TRBJ1-6; TRBD1 matches at 7 bases. Germline-derived CDR1 and CDR2 are WSHSY and SAAADI. The CDR3 is 15 amino acids. The V segment lost 6 bases and the J segment 13 bases; nucleotides outside the gene matches: 15. In DNA, the CDR3 is TGCGCCAGCAGAGAGCCCGGACAGGCCCCGGGGCCCCTCCACTTT. Its protein product is CASREPGQAPGPLHF.

The chain employs TRBV6-5 and TRBJ2-7; 8 bases line up with TRBD1. V was clipped by 7 bases and J by 3 bases; unmatched bases: 8. Germline CDR1 and CDR2: MNHEY and SVGAGI. The CDR3 spans 14 residues. DNA of the CDR3: TGTGCCAGCACCCGACAGGGGACGGGCTACGAGCAGTACTTC. Residues: CASTRQGTGYEQYF.

This clone was recorded once. CDR3 residues: CASSPGPSGANVLTF. In nucleotides, the CDR3 is TGTGCCAGCTCCCCTGGACCCTCTGGGGCCAACGTCCTGACTTTC. This chain uses TRBV18 with TRBJ2-6; D ambiguous. The CDR3 is made up of 15 amino acids. From germline, CDR1 is KGHSH and CDR2 LQKENI. Trimming stripped 6 bases from V and 0 bases from J, with 9 bases between. Full variable domain (remainder filled in from reference TRBV18 and TRBJ2-6): NAGVMQNPRHLVRRRGQEARLRCSPMKGHSHVYWYRQLPEEGLKFMVYLQKENIIDESGMPKERFSAEFPKEGPSILRIQQVVRGDSAAYFCASSPGPSGANVLTFGAGSRLTVL.

This chain connects TRBV5-1 to TRBJ2-1, with D possibly being TRBD2 (6 bases). This CDR3 region has 14 residues. Trimming cost V 4 bases and J 7 bases, with 15 bases left between them. CDR1 and CDR2 (germline): SGHRS, YFSETQ. CDR3 nucleotides: TGCGCCAGCAGCCAAGGAGGGACTCGTAATGAGCAGTTCTTC. Its translation is CASSQGGTRNEQFF.

The rearrangement links TRBV27 to TRBJ1-5, with D tentatively TRBD1 (5 bases). Looked up from germline, CDR1 is MNHEY and CDR2 is SMNVEV (reference sequence). This CDR3 has 12 residues. Trimming shortened V by 5 bases and J by 9 bases, and 11 bases separated the two germline ends. CDR3 nucleotide sequence: TGTGCCAGCAGTAAGGGGTGGGGGCCCCAGCATTTT. Encoded protein: CASSKGWGPQHF.

This chain connects TRBV12-3 or TRBV12-4 to TRBJ2-7; D not resolved. The CDR3 has 12 amino acids. V shed 8 bases and J shed 5 bases, with 13 bases lying between them. DNA for the CDR3: TGTGCCAGCGGATTGCAGGAGAACGAGCAGTACTTC. This codes for CASGLQENEQYF.

DNA for the CDR3: TGTGCCAGCAGTGACCAGGGGGGGGGAACAGATACGCAGTATTTT. Residues: CASSDQGGGTDTQYF. The chain joins TRBV6-4 to TRBJ2-3; D could derive from TRBD1 or TRBD2 (7 bases each). CDR1 is MRHNA and CDR2 is SNTAGT in the germline V gene. The CDR3 contains 15 residues. V dropped 2 bases and J dropped 3 bases, with 12 bases sitting between them.

The V call is TRBV5-6, the J call TRBJ1-1; D is unresolved. V lost 0 bases, J lost 2 bases, and 5 bases lay in between. The CDR3 consists of 13 residues. Germline CDR1 is SGHDT and CDR2 is YYEEEE. The CDR3 sequence: CASSLEPNTEAFF. DNA of the CDR3: TGTGCCAGCAGCTTGGAGCCAAACACTGAAGCTTTCTTT.

The V call is TRBV19, the J call TRBJ2-3, with D tentatively TRBD1 (5 bases). V was cut by 5 bases and J by 1 base, with 10 bases left in between. CDR3 length: 14 residues. Germline V gives CDR1 LNHDA, CDR2 SQIVND (reference sequence). CDR3 sequence: CASSPGLGTDTQYF. The CDR3 DNA follows: TGTGCCAGTAGTCCAGGGTTGGGCACAGATACGCAGTATTTT.

This rearrangement joins TRBV25-1 to TRBJ2-7; 7 bases are shared with TRBD1. The CDR3 totals 17 residues. V lost 4 bases and J lost 4; bases outside the gene matches: 16. Germline V CDR1 and CDR2: MGHDK, SYGVNS. The CDR3 loop is CASSGSTPGQIQYEQYF. CDR3 sequence (DNA): TGTGCCAGCAGTGGCTCTACTCCGGGACAGATCCAATACGAGCAGTACTTC.

V and J are TRBV19 and TRBJ2-3; 7 nucleotides match TRBD2. Unmatched junction bases numbered 6, after V lost 10 bases and J lost 2 bases. The CDR3 spans 13 residues. Germline V CDR1 and CDR2: LNHDA, SQIVND (reference sequence). The CDR3 loop is CATREGPTDTQYF. CDR3 DNA: TGTGCCACCAGGGAGGGGCCCACAGATACGCAGTATTTT.

J is TRBJ1-5 and V is TRBV2; 7 positions agree with TRBD1. There are 14 residues in the CDR3. V was clipped by 5 bases and J by 3 bases; unmatched bases: 4. From germline, CDR1 is SNHLY and CDR2 FYNNEI. CDR3 nucleotides: TGTGCCAGCAGTTCGACAGGGACCAATCAGCCCCAGCATTTT. Translated, it gives CASSSTGTNQPQHF.